This entry is about one T cell receptor (beta chain). Its specificity is not known. The record originates from a study of cytomegalovirus exposure and HLA in healthy donors. Across the study: As released early, the data held around 80 million unique TCRs from HLA-typed donors. Points from the study as a whole: Later, an analysis found that common viral pathogens appeared to be linked with several of the most significant clusters. The study labeled 170 or so TCR beta chains cytomegalovirus-associated.

Vbeta (60) and Jbeta (13) primers were used in the PCR. The protocol was immunoSEQ multiplex PCR, while the TCRdb copy is restricted to in-frame clones and leaves out a portion. This sample has around 180,000 clones, with about 80% found just once. Germline V gene sequence: CDR1 GTSNPN, CDR2 SVGIG (reference sequence). This CDR3 has 14 residues. The V end lost 0 bases, the J end lost 4 bases, and 12 bases lay between the germline ends. The chain has TRBV30 and TRBJ1-1; tentative D call: TRBD1 (6 bases). Sequencing was carried out using PBMCs. The receptor was isolated from a woman aged 18-29 years in good health and CMV-seropositive. The CDR3 DNA follows: TGTGCCTGGAGTGTAGAGGGGGTGGGCACTGAAGCTTTCTTT. Protein sequence: CAWSVEGVGTEAFF.